The 26 T cell receptor beta chains in this list originate from one sample, sequenced in a study of CD8+ T cells in alopecia areata. Extraction of RNA preceded its reverse transcription into cDNA, which served as the sequencing template. Clones were read by immunoSEQ multiplex PCR, and TCRdb kept only the in-frame ones, dropping some. This sample has tens of thousands of clones, with about three quarters found just once. The specimen was NKG2D-low CD8+ T cells sorted from blood. The receptors come from a human donor with alopecia areata.

The chain links TRBV28 to TRBJ2-5; 10 nucleotides align to TRBD1. The CDR3 is 15 amino acids. Germline values: CDR1 MDHEN, CDR2 SYDVKM. V was clipped by 5 bases and J by 1 base; unmatched bases: 4. The CDR3 DNA follows: TGTGCCAGCAGTCTCCGGACAGGGGGCCAAGAGACCCAGTACTTC. Translating gives CASSLRTGGQETQYF.

The chain uses TRBV27 and TRBJ2-7, with a weak D call TRBD1 (5 bases). V lost 11 bases and J lost 5, with 13 bases in between. CDR1 MNHEY and CDR2 SMNVEV come from the germline V gene (reference sequence). The CDR3 covers 11 residues. The CDR3 sequence is CAVSGRNEQYF. As DNA, the CDR3 is TGTGCCGTCTCAGGGCGGAACGAGCAGTACTTC.

The J gene is TRBJ1-5, the V gene TRBV30; the match to TRBD1 covers 8 bases. The germline V gene encodes CDR1 GTSNPN and CDR2 SVGIG (reference sequence). V gave up 6 bases and J gave up 7 bases; unmatched junction bases: 5. CDR3 length: 12 residues. CDR3 nucleotides: TGTGCCTGCGACAGGGGTGACCAGCCCCAGCATTTT. Translation: CACDRGDQPQHF.

This clone was counted only a few times. The chain joins TRBV6-4 to TRBJ2-3, with 10 bases aligning to TRBD2. The CDR3 has 16 residues. Germline V lookup: CDR1 MRHNA, CDR2 SNTAGT. The J segment lost 1 base and the V segment lost 5 bases, leaving 6 bases of the junction unmatched. The CDR3 here is CASSTTGTSGTDTQYF. The CDR3, as DNA: TGTGCCAGCAGTACAACCGGGACTAGCGGCACAGATACGCAGTATTTT.

This chain uses TRBV27 with TRBJ2-7, with TRBD1 as a possible D gene (5 bases). The germline CDR1 and CDR2 sequences are MNHEY and SMNVEV (reference sequence). The CDR3 consists of 15 residues. V lost 6 bases and J 7 bases, leaving 22 bases between the germline ends. The CDR3 region has the DNA TGTGCCAGCAGCAACCCGGTAAAGGGGTTGAGGGAGCAGTACTTC. Protein: CASSNPVKGLREQYF.

The genes are TRBV29-1 and TRBJ2-7, with D perhaps TRBD1 (6 bases). The CDR3 has 14 amino acids. Trimming left V 2 bases short and J 3 bases short, with 14 bases between. Germline V gene lookup returns CDR1 SQVTM and CDR2 ANQGSEA. This chain's CDR3 is CSVESAGAGYEQYF. Here the CDR3 DNA reads TGCAGCGTTGAATCGGCAGGGGCAGGCTACGAGCAGTACTTC.

The genes are TRBV29-1 and TRBJ2-2, with D unresolved. Germline lookup yields CDR1 SQVTM and CDR2 ANQGSEA. The CDR3 sequence is 14 residues long. The V end lost 4 bases, the J end lost 1 base, and 10 bases lay between the germline ends. The CDR3 reads CSVVETVNTGELFF. DNA for the CDR3: TGCAGCGTTGTTGAGACTGTGAACACCGGGGAGCTGTTTTTT.

The chain is built from TRBV29-1 and TRBJ2-7; D may be TRBD2 (6 bases). V was clipped by 8 bases and J by 0 bases, with 14 bases between them. This CDR3 contains 13 residues. Germline-derived CDR1 and CDR2 are SQVTM and ANQGSEA. In DNA, the CDR3 is TGCAGCTTCATCGTGGGGGGCTCCTACGAGCAGTACTTC. Protein: CSFIVGGSYEQYF.

In this sample, this clone is medium-sized (0.01 to 0.1%). This sequence joins TRBV28 and TRBJ2-5, with TRBD2 identical over 11 bases. Germline CDR1 reads MDHEN; CDR2 reads SYDVKM. This CDR3 has 17 amino acids. The V gene end was trimmed by 4 bases and the J gene end by 0 bases; junction bases not matched to a gene: 7. The CDR3 bases are TGTGCCAGCAGTTCGCTGACTAGCGGGGAGTACCAAGAGACCCAGTACTTC. The encoded protein is CASSSLTSGEYQETQYF.

The chain uses TRBV4-2 and TRBJ2-7; 7 positions agree with TRBD2. Trimming took 2 bases from V and 6 from J; bases not matched to a gene: 1. From germline, CDR1 is LGHNA and CDR2 YNFKEQ. There are 12 residues in the CDR3. Written as DNA, the CDR3 is TGTGCCAGCAGCCAAACTAGCGCCGAGCAGTACTTC. Protein product: CASSQTSAEQYF.

The DNA of the CDR3 is TGTGCCAGCAGTTCCCCCGGGGACTACGAGCAGTACTTC. Encoded protein: CASSSPGDYEQYF. This chain connects TRBV27 to TRBJ2-7, with a tentative D call TRBD2 (5 bases). The germline CDR1 and CDR2 sequences are MNHEY and SMNVEV (reference sequence). The CDR3 has 13 residues. Trimming took off 4 bases at V and 3 bases at J, with 10 bases between the two ends.

The chain links TRBV27 to TRBJ2-5; TRBD2 aligns across 8 bases. This CDR3 is 16 amino acids long. V shed 6 bases and J 4 bases; nucleotides not matched to a gene: 13. From germline, CDR1 is MNHEY and CDR2 SMNVEV (reference sequence). CDR3 coding DNA: TGTGCCAGCAGAGGGGGGGCGGGAGGATATTCAGAGACCCAGTACTTC. Its protein product is CASRGGAGGYSETQYF.

The J gene is TRBJ2-3, the V gene TRBV2, with TRBD2 identical over 12 bases. There are 15 residues in the CDR3. Unmatched junction bases numbered 5, after V lost 6 bases and J lost 4 bases. The germline V gene has CDR1 SNHLY and CDR2 FYNNEI. DNA of the CDR3: TGTGCCAGCAGAGCTCTAGCGGGGGGGGCAGATACGCAGTATTTT. As protein: CASRALAGGADTQYF.

The chain links TRBV4-3 to TRBJ1-1; weak D call: TRBD1 (6 bases). V lost 0 bases and J lost 4, with 15 bases in between. The length of the CDR3 is 16 residues. The germline gives CDR1 LGHNA, CDR2 YSLEER. CDR3 sequence (DNA): TGCGCCAGCAGCCAAGATTTGGGCAGGGGTTTCACTGAAGCTTTCTTT. Translated, it gives CASSQDLGRGFTEAFF.

This clone was counted a single time. This CDR3 reads CSVEAPPGSRLASTDTQYF. The CDR3 DNA is TGCAGCGTTGAAGCTCCGCCAGGGTCGAGACTAGCAAGCACAGATACGCAGTATTTT. This rearrangement joins TRBV29-1 to TRBJ2-3; 7 bases match TRBD2. CDR1 SQVTM and CDR2 ANQGSEA come from the germline V gene. Trimming removed 1 base from V and 0 bases from J; junction bases left unmatched: 16. The CDR3 length is 19 residues.

This rearrangement joins TRBV7-6 to TRBJ2-1; D may be TRBD1 (5 bases). V was shortened by 3 bases and J by 0 bases, with 12 bases between the two germline ends. The CDR3 spans 16 residues. From germline, CDR1 is SGHVS and CDR2 FNYEAQ. CDR3 protein: CASSFRAKSSYNEQFF. DNA for the CDR3: TGTGCCAGCAGCTTCAGGGCCAAGAGCTCCTACAATGAGCAGTTCTTC.

This rearrangement joins TRBV7-9 to TRBJ2-3, with TRBD1 identical over 7 bases. Per germline, CDR1 SEHNR and CDR2 FQNEAQ (reference sequence). The V and J ends lost 4 bases and 6 bases, in that order; junction bases with no gene match: 13. The CDR3 is 16 residues long. This CDR3 reads CASSSSRQGSYDTQYF. CDR3 nucleotide sequence: TGTGCCAGCAGCTCCTCCCGACAGGGATCATACGATACGCAGTATTTT.

This clone is classed as medium-sized. This sequence joins TRBV11-2 and TRBJ2-5, with D uncertain. CDR1 and CDR2 (germline): SGHAT, FQNNGV. V was cut by 1 base and J by 2 bases, with 8 bases left in between. CDR3 length equals 14 residues. CDR3 residues: CASSLVHEQETQYF. CDR3 DNA sequence: TGTGCCAGCAGCTTAGTACATGAACAAGAGACCCAGTACTTC. Drawing the rest from reference TRBV11-2 and TRBJ2-5, the complete variable domain is EAGVAQSPRYKIIEKRQSVAFWCNPISGHATLYWYQQILGQGPKLLIQFQNNGVVDDSQLPKDRFSAERLKGVDSTLKIQPAKLEDSAVYLCASSLVHEQETQYFGPGTRLLVL.

The chain is built from TRBV2 and TRBJ2-1; D not resolved. V was trimmed by 3 bases and J by 4 bases, leaving 10 bases between them. The CDR3 is 14 amino acids. In germline, CDR1 is SNHLY, CDR2 FYNNEI. The CDR3 protein is CASSDAGSYNEQFF. DNA for the CDR3: TGTGCCAGCAGTGATGCCGGTTCTTACAATGAGCAGTTCTTC.

This clone was recorded once. V and J are TRBV5-1 and TRBJ2-7, with D unresolved. V lost 0 bases, J lost 2 bases, and 9 bases lay in between. This CDR3 has 14 residues. Germline V gives CDR1 SGHRS, CDR2 YFSETQ. The DNA for the CDR3 is TGCGCCAGCAGCTTGGGTGAGCCGGCCTACGAGCAGTACTTC. It specifies CASSLGEPAYEQYF.

This clone was found a few times. The chain joins TRBV7-9 to TRBJ2-7, with a weak D call TRBD2 (7 bases). The V end lost 2 bases, the J end lost 3 bases, and 17 bases lay between the germline ends. The CDR3 spans 16 residues. Germline CDR1 SEHNR, CDR2 FQNEAQ (reference sequence). The CDR3 protein is CASSLRGAENHYEQYF. The CDR3 DNA is TGTGCCAGCAGCTTACGGGGGGCCGAGAACCACTACGAGCAGTACTTC.

The rearrangement joins TRBV30 to TRBJ2-7, with D hard to call. The CDR3 covers 12 residues. Germline V CDR1 and CDR2: GTSNPN, SVGIG (reference sequence). V was cut by 2 bases and J by 2 bases, with 7 bases left in between. The CDR3 coding sequence is TGTGCCTGGAGTATTGATCCCTACGAGCAGTACTTC. Its translation: CAWSIDPYEQYF.

The genes are TRBV7-9 and TRBJ2-1; D unclear. CDR3 length: 12 residues. Germline-derived CDR1 and CDR2 are SEHNR and FQNEAQ (reference sequence). Trimming cost V 0 bases and J 7 bases, with 4 bases left between them. In DNA form, the CDR3 reads TGTGCCAGCAGCTTAGCGGAGAATGAGCAGTTCTTC. Translating gives CASSLAENEQFF.

This rearrangement joins TRBV4-1 to TRBJ2-3, with 7 bases matching TRBD1. In germline, CDR1 is MGHRA, CDR2 YSYEKL. Trimming removed 5 bases from V and 2 bases from J; junction bases left unmatched: 10. CDR3 size: 16 residues. The DNA of the CDR3 is TGCGCCAGCAGCGGCTGGACAGGAGGCGACACAGATACGCAGTATTTT. As protein: CASSGWTGGDTDTQYF.

The chain is built from TRBV4-1 and TRBJ2-7; D might be TRBD1 (5 bases). Trimming removed 6 bases from V and 0 bases from J, with 12 bases in between. The CDR3 is made up of 14 amino acids. In germline, CDR1 is MGHRA, CDR2 YSYEKL. Here the CDR3 DNA reads TGCGCCAGCAGTCTCCGACAGAGCTCCTACGAGCAGTACTTC. Encoded protein: CASSLRQSSYEQYF.

The chain couples TRBV29-1 to TRBJ2-5; the match to TRBD2 covers 10 bases. The CDR3 totals 17 residues. V shed 0 bases and J 2 bases; nucleotides not matched to a gene: 9. Germline V gives CDR1 SQVTM, CDR2 ANQGSEA. The CDR3 sequence is CSVEEGDLAGEQETQYF. In DNA, the CDR3 is TGCAGCGTTGAAGAGGGGGATCTAGCGGGAGAACAAGAGACCCAGTACTTC.